This T cell receptor (beta chain) was profiled in a study of patients and donors after allogeneic stem cell transplantation. The CDR3 contains 13 residues. V was shortened by 1 base and J by 6 bases, with 6 bases between the two germline ends. Germline CDR1 MRHNA, CDR2 SNTAGT. TCRdb passed the RT-PCR reads through MiXCR, listing each CDR3 protein once. The data contain 400,000 to 500,000 distinct CDR3 sequences, around 15% of them seen just once; the ten biggest clones take up 7.2%. Source material: blood, either unsorted or a sorted T cell fraction (not recorded which). The source of this sequence is a human donor who was either an allogeneic HSCT recipient or a stem cell or donor lymphocyte infusion donor (not recorded which). It is not recorded whose cells these are; they may come from a transplant donor. This chain connects TRBV6-4 to TRBJ2-2; no reliable D call. The CDR3 here is CASSDLPSGELFF. In DNA form, the CDR3 reads TGTGCCAGCAGTGACTTACCCTCCGGGGAGCTGTTTTTT.